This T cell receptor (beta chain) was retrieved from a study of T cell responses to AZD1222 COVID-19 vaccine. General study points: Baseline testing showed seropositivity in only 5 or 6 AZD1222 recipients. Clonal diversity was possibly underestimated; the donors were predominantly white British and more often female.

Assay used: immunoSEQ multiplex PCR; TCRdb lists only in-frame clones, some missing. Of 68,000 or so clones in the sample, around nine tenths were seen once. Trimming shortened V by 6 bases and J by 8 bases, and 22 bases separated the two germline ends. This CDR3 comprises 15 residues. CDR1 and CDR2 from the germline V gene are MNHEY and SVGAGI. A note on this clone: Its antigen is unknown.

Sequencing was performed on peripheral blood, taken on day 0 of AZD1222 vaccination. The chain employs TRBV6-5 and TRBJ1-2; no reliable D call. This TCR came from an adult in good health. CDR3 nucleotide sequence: TGTGCCAGCAGGCCCATCGGGCCGGAAACGCAGGGCTACACCTTC. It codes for CASRPIGPETQGYTF.